This record covers a single TCR beta chain. The antigen is undetermined. The data stem from a study of cytomegalovirus exposure and HLA in healthy donors. Findings and caveats of the study: There were some public TCRs occurring in many donors, but most TCR sequences were rare.

CDR3 length: 15 amino acids. Germline V gives CDR1 LNHDA, CDR2 SQIVND (reference sequence). The V and J ends lost 7 bases and 1 base, in that order; junction bases with no gene match: 8. Here immunoSEQ multiplex PCR was the method, and the copy in TCRdb shows in-frame clones only, minus some. Of about 160,000 clones listed, over 80% are singletons. The clonotype was recovered from a man aged 30 to 39 in good health and CMV-seropositive. What was sequenced was PBMCs. The rearrangement links TRBV19 to TRBJ1-1, with 8 bases that match TRBD1. The CDR3 DNA reads TGTGCCAGTAAGACGGACAGGGCTACGAACACTGAAGCTTTCTTT. Translating gives CASKTDRATNTEAFF.